A single sample is the source of the 23 T cell receptor beta chains below, sequenced in a study of T-cell reconstitution after alpha-beta-depleted transplantation in children. Unique molecular identifiers were incorporated when the TCRbeta library was constructed. TCRdb reanalysed the PCR reads using MiXCR and keeps one entry per CDR3 protein. In the table there are over 450,000 distinct CDR3 sequences, about 11% of which are singletons. Sequenced material: PBMCs, taken before TCRalphabeta/CD19-depleted stem cell transplant. The receptor source for this set is a child aged 2 to 15 with inherited bone marrow failure, due to receive a stem cell transplant.

This clonotype was counted at least ten times. The gene calls are TRBV2 and TRBJ2-7; no reliable D call. Germline CDR1 is SNHLY and CDR2 is FYNNEI. The CDR3 sequence is 13 residues long. With 2 bases removed from V and 2 bases from J, the gap between germline ends came to 7 bases. The CDR3 DNA reads as TGTGCCAGCAGTGAACCAGTAGCCTACGAGCAGTACTTC. Its protein is CASSEPVAYEQYF.

The sample holds many counts of this clonotype. The V and J genes are TRBV5-1 and TRBJ2-7; TRBD2 matches 7 bases. This CDR3 has 14 residues. Germline V gene lookup returns CDR1 SGHRS and CDR2 YFSETQ. After removal of 7 bases from V and 4 bases from J, the junction contained 11 bases not matched to a gene. CDR3: CASRPGGRSYEQYF. As DNA, the CDR3 is TGCGCCAGCCGGCCCGGCGGGAGAAGTTACGAGCAGTACTTC.

There are many counts of this clonotype. The chain recombines TRBV15 with TRBJ2-5; perhaps TRBD2 as D (6 bases). CDR1 and CDR2 (germline): LNHNV, YYDKDF (reference sequence). V was clipped by 3 bases and J by 7 bases, with 9 bases between them. The CDR3 totals 12 residues. Here the CDR3 DNA reads TGTGCCACCAGCAGGGAGGGTGGGACCCAGTACTTC. It encodes CATSREGGTQYF.

This clonotype has a count of ten or more. The rearrangement joins TRBV7-6 to TRBJ2-7; TRBD1 matches at 9 bases. With V trimmed by 1 base and J by 3 bases, 7 bases remained unmatched. Germline CDR1 and CDR2: SGHVS and FNYEAQ. The CDR3 is 16 amino acids. As DNA, the CDR3 is TGTGCCAGCAGCTTAGTGGGACCGGACAGGGGCTACGAGCAGTACTTC. Protein product: CASSLVGPDRGYEQYF.

The rearrangement uses TRBV4-3 and TRBJ2-7, with D possibly called TRBD1 or TRBD2 (5 bases each). This CDR3 region has 16 residues. Germline lookup yields CDR1 LGHNA and CDR2 YSLEER. Trimming stripped 3 bases from V and 2 bases from J, with 17 bases between. Here the CDR3 reads CASSQDSGMGPYEQYF. The CDR3 nucleotides read TGCGCCAGCAGCCAGGACTCCGGGATGGGGCCCTACGAGCAGTACTTC.

This clonotype has a handful of counts. The V call is TRBV6-5, the J call TRBJ2-1; maybe TRBD1 (6 bases). Per germline, CDR1 MNHEY and CDR2 SVGAGI. V was cut by 0 bases and J by 0 bases, with 9 bases left in between. This CDR3 contains 16 residues. The CDR3 reads CASSYSWTASYNEQFF. In DNA, the CDR3 is TGTGCCAGCAGTTACTCGTGGACAGCCTCCTACAATGAGCAGTTCTTC.

Concerning this clonotype: A much larger clonotype is one base distant, so this may be a read error. The chain recombines TRBV4-3 with TRBJ2-3; D possibly corresponds to TRBD2 (6 bases). V gave up 6 bases and J gave up 4 bases, with 14 bases separating them. The CDR3 length is 14 residues. Germline loops: CDR1 LGHNA, CDR2 YSLEER. The CDR3 bases are TGCGCCAGCAGACAGGCGGGAAGGGCAGATACGCAGTATTTT. Amino acids: CASRQAGRADTQYF.

This clonotype has more than one count but fewer than ten. This chain connects TRBV27 to TRBJ1-6; the D gene is possibly TRBD1 (6 bases). CDR1 is MNHEY and CDR2 is SMNVEV in the germline V gene (reference sequence). The V and J ends lost 5 bases and 10 bases respectively, with 18 bases between them. The CDR3 sequence is 15 residues long. The DNA for the CDR3 is TGTGCCAGCAGTCCGACAAGGAAGGGGGACTCACCCCTCCACTTT. Translated: CASSPTRKGDSPLHF.

Comment on this clonotype: Mismatch with germline at one junction end may stem from a read error. This chain connects TRBV20-1 to TRBJ1-2; the D gene is possibly TRBD1 (5 bases). Germline V lookup: CDR1 DFQATT, CDR2 SNEGSKA (reference sequence). The length of the CDR3 is 13 residues. The DNA for the CDR3 is TGCAGTGCTCCCGGCGGGTGGGGCTATTGCTACACCTTC. Encoded protein: CSAPGGWGYCYTF.

This clonotype has a count of ten or more. V and J are TRBV29-1 and TRBJ2-3; D is perhaps TRBD1 (5 bases). Germline V gives CDR1 SQVTM, CDR2 ANQGSEA. The CDR3 totals 16 residues. V dropped 5 bases and J dropped 2 bases, with 20 bases sitting between them. The CDR3 protein is CSVSQTASTNTDTQYF. The CDR3, as DNA: TGCAGCGTTTCCCAGACAGCCAGTACTAACACAGATACGCAGTATTTT.

This clonotype was observed a few times. The chain carries TRBV23-1 and TRBJ1-6; no clear D gene. TRBV23-1 is sorted into the ORF group, with uncertain function. There are 19 residues in the CDR3. The ends were cut back, 2 bases at V and 5 bases at J, with 22 bases in the middle. The DNA of the CDR3 is TGCGCCAGCAGTCAACCCCCGGAAGACGGGAAGGCCGATAATTCACCCCTCCACTTT. Its translation is CASSQPPEDGKADNSPLHF.

CDR3 loop: CASAPLDGEGNTQYF. CDR3 nucleotide sequence: TGTGCCTCCGCTCCTCTGGACGGGGAAGGGAATACGCAGTATTTT. J is TRBJ2-3 and V is TRBV2, with D perhaps matching TRBD2 (5 bases). The CDR3 loop spans 15 amino acids. Germline CDR1 SNHLY, CDR2 FYNNEI. Trimming removed 11 bases at V and 7 bases at J, with 25 bases between.

The CDR3 bases are TGCAGTGCTAGAGTGCTAGCGGGAATCTACAATGAGCAGTTCTTC. Translation: CSARVLAGIYNEQFF. The chain carries TRBV20-1 and TRBJ2-1; 9 positions agree with TRBD2. V dropped 1 base and J dropped 3; count of bases not matched to a gene: 4. Germline V CDR1 and CDR2: DFQATT, SNEGSKA (reference sequence). The CDR3 is 15 residues long.

At least ten counts were recorded for this clonotype. This sequence joins TRBV10-3 and TRBJ2-5; D uncertain. V was cut by 4 bases and J by 2 bases, with 11 bases left in between. The CDR3 spans 14 residues. CDR1 is ENHRY and CDR2 is SYGVKD in the germline V gene. For the CDR3, the DNA is TGTGCCATCAGTGTAGATGGAGAGCAAGAGACCCAGTACTTC. Protein: CAISVDGEQETQYF.

In its sample, this clonotype was seen many times. The chain is built from TRBV4-3 and TRBJ2-1, with 7 nucleotides matching TRBD1. CDR1 LGHNA and CDR2 YSLEER come from the germline V gene. The trim removed 2 bases at V and 8 bases at J, leaving 6 bases unmatched. The length of the CDR3 is 14 residues. The CDR3 sequence: CASSQTTGFDEQFF. CDR3 DNA sequence: TGCGCCAGCAGCCAAACGACAGGGTTCGATGAGCAGTTCTTC.

The table lists this clonotype with many counts. The CDR3 spells CSAIDRVLATQYF. CDR3 coding DNA: TGCAGTGCTATAGACAGGGTGTTAGCGACCCAGTACTTC. The chain has TRBV20-1 and TRBJ2-5, with TRBD1 matching 7 bases. Germline CDR1 and CDR2: DFQATT and SNEGSKA (reference sequence). J lost 7 bases, V lost 4 bases, and 9 bases had no gene match. The CDR3 covers 13 residues.

This clonotype was seen repeatedly, ten times or more. The chain combines TRBV25-1 with TRBJ2-5; a weak D match, TRBD2 (5 bases). Trimming shortened V by 7 bases and J by 5 bases, and 11 bases separated the two germline ends. The CDR3 spans 12 residues. Per germline, CDR1 MGHDK and CDR2 SYGVNS. CDR3 bases: TGTGCCAGCAAGGGAGTTGGTGAGACCCAGTACTTC. Translating gives CASKGVGETQYF.

Worth noting for this clonotype: Possible read error: a much larger clone is one base away. This chain connects TRBV28 to TRBJ2-7, with 7 positions matching TRBD1. Germline V CDR1 and CDR2: MDHEN, SYDVKM. The CDR3 consists of 15 residues. The V segment lost 6 bases and the J segment 2 bases; nucleotides outside the gene matches: 10. The CDR3 spells CASRVNRGFPYEQYF. CDR3 nucleotides: TGTGCCAGCAGGGTAAACAGGGGCTTTCCCTACGAGCAGTACTTC.

This clonotype has at least ten counts. The J gene is TRBJ2-5, the V gene TRBV29-1, with D maybe TRBD1 (5 bases). V shed 3 bases and J shed 0 bases, with 11 bases lying between them. The CDR3 consists of 14 residues. CDR1 SQVTM and CDR2 ANQGSEA come from the germline V gene. CDR3 amino acids: CSVDGRADQETQYF. The CDR3 bases are TGCAGCGTTGATGGCAGGGCGGACCAAGAGACCCAGTACTTC.

Note on this clonotype: A much larger clone is a single base away; this may be a read error. This chain links TRBV12-3 or TRBV12-4 with TRBJ2-4; D possibly uses TRBD1 or TRBD2 (7 bases each). The CDR3 extends over 14 amino acids. Written as DNA, the CDR3 is TGTGCCTGCAGTTTAGACAGGGAGGGAAACATTCAGTACTTC. Translated: CACSLDREGNIQYF.

The rearrangement links TRBV11-2 to TRBJ2-1; D uncertain. CDR1 is SGHAT, CDR2 FQNNGV, per germline. The CDR3 sequence is 14 residues long. Trimming stripped 0 bases from V and 5 bases from J, with 8 bases between. CDR3 DNA sequence: TGTGCCAGCAGCTTAGAGGACCCACACAATGAGCAGTTCTTC. This translates into CASSLEDPHNEQFF.

This clonotype came up a few times. This sequence joins TRBV4-3 and TRBJ2-7, with D possibly being TRBD1 or TRBD2 (6 bases each). Per the germline V gene, CDR1 is LGHNA and CDR2 is YSLEER. With 4 bases removed from V and 0 bases from J, the gap between germline ends came to 16 bases. The length of the CDR3 is 16 residues. In DNA, the CDR3 is TGCGCCAGCAGCCCCCAGGAGGGGGTCAGCTCCTACGAGCAGTACTTC. It encodes CASSPQEGVSSYEQYF.

This sequence joins TRBV27 and TRBJ2-1; 14 nucleotides match TRBD2. V lost 3 bases and J lost 0; bases outside the gene matches: 22. This CDR3 spans 24 amino acids. CDR1 is MNHEY, CDR2 SMNVEV, per germline (reference sequence). CDR3 in amino acids: CASSLVTGGDAGLAGESSYNEQFF. The CDR3 DNA sequence: TGTGCCAGCAGTTTGGTTACAGGGGGGGATGCGGGACTAGCGGGAGAGAGCTCCTACAATGAGCAGTTCTTC.